Shown below are 31 T cell receptor beta chains from a single sample sequenced in a study of T cell responses to AZD1222 COVID-19 vaccine. Here immunoSEQ multiplex PCR was the method, and the copy in TCRdb shows in-frame clones only, minus some. Of around 140,000 clones in the sample, approximately 90% were seen once. Sequenced here: peripheral blood, sampled on day 0 of AZD1222 vaccination. These receptors were taken from an adult in good health.

This clone was seen ten or more times. This sequence joins TRBV7-4 and TRBJ2-7; D remains ambiguous. Looked up from germline, CDR1 is SGHVT and CDR2 is SQSDAQ. The CDR3 loop spans 14 amino acids. Trimming removed 3 bases at V and 4 bases at J, with 13 bases between. Here the CDR3 reads CASSLGCTIYEQYF. The CDR3 nucleotides are TGTGCCAGCAGCTTGGGATGCACGATATACGAGCAGTACTTC.

The chain employs TRBV7-8 and TRBJ2-7; TRBD1 aligns across 8 bases. V was clipped by 1 base and J by 1 base; unmatched bases: 9. Germline-derived CDR1 and CDR2 are SGHVS and FQNEAQ. CDR3 length: 17 amino acids. The CDR3: CASSLEVGRGLSYEQYF. Written as DNA, the CDR3 is TGTGCCAGCAGCTTAGAAGTCGGCAGGGGGCTATCCTACGAGCAGTACTTC.

The chain recombines TRBV6-5 with TRBJ2-1, with D uncertain. The CDR3 spans 13 residues. The V gene lost 4 bases and the J gene lost 3 bases, with 7 bases spanning the gap. Per germline, CDR1 MNHEY and CDR2 SVGAGI. The CDR3: CASSSSGYNEQFF. The CDR3 coding sequence is TGTGCCAGCAGTTCATCCGGCTACAATGAGCAGTTCTTC.

The gene calls are TRBV19 and TRBJ2-7, with D perhaps assigned TRBD1 or TRBD2 (5 bases each). The CDR3 runs to 15 residues. The V end lost 1 base, the J end lost 3 bases, and 13 bases lay between the germline ends. The germline gives CDR1 LNHDA, CDR2 SQIVND (reference sequence). This CDR3 reads CASSIGTGTGYEQYF. The CDR3, as DNA: TGTGCCAGTAGTATAGGTACGGGGACGGGCTACGAGCAGTACTTC.

This chain uses TRBV7-9 with TRBJ1-1; 8 bases are a match to TRBD1. Per the germline V gene, CDR1 is SEHNR and CDR2 is FQNEAQ (reference sequence). The ends lost 6 bases at V and 7 bases at J; junction bases unmatched: 13. The CDR3 loop spans 15 amino acids. The CDR3 is CASSKGQGLILEAFF. CDR3 bases: TGTGCCAGCAGTAAAGGACAGGGCTTAATTCTTGAAGCTTTCTTT.

About this clone: The sample holds other DNA sequences that translate to the same CDR3. The rearrangement links TRBV27 to TRBJ2-7, with TRBD1 matching 7 bases. The germline V gene encodes CDR1 MNHEY and CDR2 SMNVEV (reference sequence). V dropped 4 bases and J dropped 0; count of bases not matched to a gene: 0. The CDR3 covers 13 residues. The CDR3 loop reads CASSWTGSYEQYF. CDR3 coding DNA: TGTGCCAGCAGTTGGACAGGCTCCTACGAGCAGTACTTC.

A note on this clone: A read error may produce the germline difference seen at one junction end. For the CDR3, the DNA is TGTGCCAGCAGCGTAGACAGGTCCAAGGTGTTTTTT. It encodes CASSVDRSKVFF. The chain combines TRBV11-2 with TRBJ1-4; possibly TRBD1 for D (6 bases). The CDR3 sequence is 12 residues long. From germline, CDR1 is SGHAT and CDR2 FQNNGV.

The rearrangement joins TRBV18 to TRBJ1-5; 7 bases agree with TRBD1. Trimming removed 3 bases from V and 5 bases from J; junction bases left unmatched: 10. The V gene's germline CDR1 is KGHSH and CDR2 LQKENI. The CDR3 runs 16 residues. CDR3 nucleotides: TGTGCCAGCTCACCCCCCGGGACAGCACTTTATCAGCCCCAGCATTTT. It translates to CASSPPGTALYQPQHF.

The chain carries TRBV28 and TRBJ2-3, with D tentatively TRBD2 (7 bases). The germline CDR1 and CDR2 sequences are MDHEN and SYDVKM. V was cut by 4 bases and J by 4 bases, with 21 bases left in between. CDR3 length equals 17 residues. The CDR3 sequence is CASSSFEGGPQADTQYF. The CDR3 nucleotides read TGTGCCAGCAGTTCCTTCGAGGGGGGGCCTCAGGCAGATACGCAGTATTTT.

The chain has TRBV5-1 and TRBJ2-6; D may be TRBD2 (5 bases). This CDR3 contains 18 residues. Between the trimmed V and J ends, which lost 0 bases and 0 bases, there was a span of 13 bases. The germline CDR1 and CDR2 sequences are SGHRS and YFSETQ. Here the CDR3 reads CASSLVALLGSGANVLTF. The CDR3 DNA follows: TGCGCCAGCAGCTTGGTAGCGCTCCTTGGCTCTGGGGCCAACGTCCTGACTTTC.

V and J are TRBV24-1 and TRBJ1-5, with 12 bases identical to TRBD1. The CDR3 covers 15 residues. V shed 5 bases and J 7 bases; nucleotides not matched to a gene: 5. CDR1 and CDR2 (germline): KGHDR, SFDVKD. The CDR3 region is CATSGGQGAWQPQHF. The CDR3 DNA reads TGTGCCACCAGTGGGGGACAGGGGGCATGGCAGCCCCAGCATTTT.

The V gene is TRBV4-3, the J gene TRBJ1-5, with 8 nucleotides matching TRBD1. The CDR3 totals 15 residues. CDR1 is LGHNA, CDR2 YSLEER, per germline. The junction had 6 bases not matched to a gene; V was cut back by 1 base and J by 7 bases. The CDR3 sequence is CASSQGPGGGQPQHF. In DNA, the CDR3 is TGCGCCAGCAGCCAAGGCCCAGGGGGCGGGCAGCCCCAGCATTTT.

This chain uses TRBV7-6 with TRBJ2-5; TRBD2 aligns across 8 bases. The CDR3 totals 15 residues. V shed 1 base and J 5 bases; nucleotides not matched to a gene: 6. CDR1 is SGHVS, CDR2 FNYEAQ, per germline. CDR3 region: CASSLVAAGVETQYF. DNA of the CDR3: TGTGCCAGCAGCTTAGTCGCAGCGGGGGTGGAGACCCAGTACTTC.

The chain recombines TRBV13 with TRBJ2-7; D gene unclear. In germline, CDR1 is PRHDT, CDR2 FYEKMQ (reference sequence). Trimming stripped 3 bases from V and 1 base from J, with 1 base between. This CDR3 spans 11 amino acids. CDR3 sequence (DNA): TGTGCCAGCAGCTTTTCCTACGAGCAGTACTTC. Its protein product is CASSFSYEQYF.

The gene calls are TRBV5-6 and TRBJ2-5, with D possibly TRBD1 on 6 matching bases. CDR3 length: 13 amino acids. Deletions cut 3 bases from V and 7 bases from J, with 13 bases between. Germline values: CDR1 SGHDT, CDR2 YYEEEE. As DNA, the CDR3 is TGTGCCAGCAGCTCCGGGGACATAGGGACCCAGTACTTC. It specifies CASSSGDIGTQYF.

V usage is TRBV2 and J usage is TRBJ2-1; 12 nucleotides match TRBD2. The trim removed 11 bases at V and 7 bases at J, leaving 6 bases unmatched. The germline CDR1 and CDR2 sequences are SNHLY and FYNNEI. This CDR3 contains 13 residues. The CDR3 DNA sequence: TGTGCCGGAGTGACTAGCGGGGGTAATGAGCAGTTCTTC. Protein product: CAGVTSGGNEQFF.

This rearrangement joins TRBV2 to TRBJ1-6; TRBD1 matches 11 bases. Losses at the gene ends were 7 bases for V and 9 bases for J; bases not matched to a gene: 5. Germline V CDR1 and CDR2: SNHLY, FYNNEI. The CDR3 consists of 14 residues. CDR3 in DNA: TGTGCCAGCACCTCCGGGACAGGGGGTTCACCCCTCCACTTT. This sequence encodes CASTSGTGGSPLHF.

This chain links TRBV6-2 or TRBV6-3 with TRBJ2-2; D gene uncertain. CDR1 and CDR2 (germline): MNHEY, SVGEGT. There are 14 residues in the CDR3. Trimming cost V 3 bases and J 3 bases, with 8 bases left between them. The CDR3 bases are TGTGCCAGCAGTTATGACACGGACACCGGGGAGCTGTTTTTT. It is translated as CASSYDTDTGELFF.

The chain links TRBV7-3 to TRBJ2-5; 8 bases match TRBD2. The CDR3 loop spans 13 amino acids. Per germline, CDR1 SGHTA and CDR2 FQGTGA. With 4 bases clipped from V and 5 bases from J, the junction kept 3 bases outside the gene matches. CDR3 nucleotide sequence: TGTGCCAGCAGCTCGCAGCGGGGGGAGACCCAGTACTTC. It specifies CASSSQRGETQYF. Full variable domain (outside the CDR3, taken from reference TRBV7-3 and TRBJ2-5): GAGVSQTPSNKVTEKGKYVELRCDPISGHTALYWYRQSLGQGPEFLIYFQGTGAADDSGLPNDRFFAVRPEGSVSTLKIQRTERGDSAVYLCASSSQRGETQYFGPGTRLLVL.

The chain joins TRBV19 to TRBJ2-2; unclear D gene. V lost 5 bases to trimming and J lost 2 bases, with 3 bases between them. This CDR3 region has 12 residues. CDR1 is LNHDA and CDR2 is SQIVND in the germline V gene (reference sequence). The CDR3: CASSPNTGELFF. CDR3 coding DNA: TGTGCCAGTAGTCCAAACACCGGGGAGCTGTTTTTT.

The V call is TRBV6-2 or TRBV6-3, the J call TRBJ1-6; 8 nucleotides match TRBD1. The CDR3 consists of 15 residues. V lost 5 bases, J lost 9 bases, and 9 bases stayed unmatched. Germline V lookup: CDR1 MNHEY, CDR2 SVGEGT. CDR3 in amino acids: CASSDPGQGGSPLHF. The DNA of the CDR3 is TGTGCCAGCAGTGACCCTGGACAGGGCGGTTCACCCCTCCACTTT.

A single count supports this clone. The chain couples TRBV6-5 to TRBJ2-3; D is undetermined. Trimming pared 6 bases from V and 5 bases from J, leaving 9 bases between. The CDR3 covers 12 residues. The germline gives CDR1 MNHEY, CDR2 SVGAGI. The CDR3 is CASSGPQDTQYF. For the CDR3, the DNA is TGTGCCAGCAGCGGACCGCAAGATACGCAGTATTTT.

The rearrangement links TRBV2 to TRBJ1-1; 8 nucleotides agree with TRBD1. Per the germline V gene, CDR1 is SNHLY and CDR2 is FYNNEI. The CDR3 covers 14 residues. V lost 2 bases and J lost 3; bases outside the gene matches: 2. In nucleotides, the CDR3 is TGTGCCAGCAGTGAATCAGGGGGCCACACTGAAGCTTTCTTT. Its translation is CASSESGGHTEAFF.

The rearrangement links TRBV11-3 to TRBJ2-7; 7 nucleotides align to TRBD1. With V trimmed by 4 bases and J by 4 bases, 4 bases remained unmatched. CDR3 length equals 13 residues. Germline lookup yields CDR1 SGHNT and CDR2 YENEEA. CDR3 in DNA: TGTGCCAGCAGCTGGACAGGTAGGTACGAGCAGTACTTC. Encoded protein: CASSWTGRYEQYF.

This chain uses TRBV24-1 with TRBJ2-7; 8 bases are a match to TRBD2. Germline CDR1 reads KGHDR; CDR2 reads SFDVKD. Germline trimming cut 4 bases from V and 2 bases from J; bases unmatched to any gene: 6. The CDR3 is 15 amino acids. As DNA, the CDR3 is TGTGCCACCAGTGAGCTAACTAGCGGCACCTACGAGCAGTACTTC. Translating it yields CATSELTSGTYEQYF.

Only one count was recorded for this clone. This chain uses TRBV5-6 with TRBJ1-2; 7 bases fit TRBD1. Trimming cost V 1 base and J 0 bases; bases outside gene matches: 6. Per the germline V gene, CDR1 is SGHDT and CDR2 is YYEEEE. The CDR3 loop spans 16 amino acids. The CDR3 loop is CASSLRQGLANYGYTF. CDR3 bases: TGTGCCAGCAGCTTGCGACAGGGCCTAGCTAACTATGGCTACACCTTC.

The chain employs TRBV5-5 and TRBJ1-5; TRBD1 aligns across 8 bases. Per the germline V gene, CDR1 is SGHKS and CDR2 is YYEKEE (reference sequence). CDR3 length: 16 amino acids. The junction had 10 bases not matched to a gene; V was cut back by 4 bases and J by 4 bases. The CDR3 sequence is CASSTLTGDRNQPQHF. The CDR3 DNA reads as TGTGCCAGCAGCACCCTGACAGGGGATCGGAATCAGCCCCAGCATTTT.

Only a few counts were recorded for this clone. This chain connects TRBV12-3 or TRBV12-4 to TRBJ2-7; D ambiguous. V gave up 3 bases and J gave up 7 bases, with 7 bases separating them. The CDR3 extends over 11 amino acids. CDR3 nucleotides: TGTGCCAGCAGTTTCGGCCATGAGCAGTACTTC. This codes for CASSFGHEQYF.

V gene TRBV28 combines with J gene TRBJ2-7; 11 bases align to TRBD2. The V gene end was trimmed by 11 bases and the J gene end by 9 bases; junction bases not matched to a gene: 12. This CDR3 comprises 13 residues. Germline V lookup: CDR1 MDHEN, CDR2 SYDVKM. CDR3 bases: TGTGCCTGGTCTGTTAGCGGGAGGGACGGGCAGTACTTC. Encoded protein: CAWSVSGRDGQYF. Full variable domain (outside the CDR3, taken from reference TRBV28 and TRBJ2-7): DVKVTQSSRYLVKRTGEKVFLECVQDMDHENMFWYRQDPGLGLRLIYFSYDVKMKEKGDIPEGYSVSREKKERFSLILESASTNQTSMYLCAWSVSGRDGQYFGPGTRLTVT.

J is TRBJ2-5 and V is TRBV19; D gene unclear. CDR3 length: 13 amino acids. Germline loops: CDR1 LNHDA, CDR2 SQIVND (reference sequence). Trimming removed 5 bases from V and 5 bases from J, with 12 bases in between. CDR3 sequence reads: CASSLATMETQYF. For the CDR3, the DNA is TGTGCCAGTAGTCTTGCGACAATGGAGACCCAGTACTTC. Full variable domain (remainder filled in from reference TRBV19 and TRBJ2-5): DGGITQSPKYLFRKEGQNVTLSCEQNLNHDAMYWYRQDPGQGLRLIYYSQIVNDFQKGDIAEGYSVSREKKESFPLTVTSAQKNPTAFYLCASSLATMETQYFGPGTRLLVL.

The chain is built from TRBV6-5 and TRBJ1-5; the D is unclear. This CDR3 has 14 amino acids. The germline V and J ends were trimmed by 6 bases and 3 bases, with 12 bases remaining between them. In germline, CDR1 is MNHEY, CDR2 SVGAGI. The CDR3 sequence: CASRDLGANQPQHF. As DNA, the CDR3 is TGTGCCAGCAGAGATCTGGGTGCCAATCAGCCCCAGCATTTT.